Below are 25 T cell receptor beta chains sequenced from a single sample in a study of blood T cell repertoires in COVID-19. Sequencing was performed with immunoSEQ multiplex PCR; in TCRdb, only in-frame clones are kept and a portion is missing. Here the sample spans about 130,000 clones, roughly four fifths being singletons. The sample consisted of peripheral blood. The receptor set was obtained from a woman of 80 years or more with acute or convalescent COVID-19.

The chain uses TRBV5-5 and TRBJ1-4; no clear D gene. CDR1 is SGHKS and CDR2 is YYEKEE in the germline V gene (reference sequence). The CDR3 sequence is 14 residues long. V lost 0 bases, J lost 8 bases, and 11 bases lay in between. The CDR3 sequence is CASSLEEGREKLFF. The CDR3 nucleotides read TGTGCCAGCAGCTTGGAAGAGGGCCGCGAAAAACTGTTTTTT.

J is TRBJ1-1 and V is TRBV2; D might be TRBD1 (5 bases). Trimming pared 4 bases from V and 5 bases from J, leaving 11 bases between. This CDR3 has 13 residues. Looked up from germline, CDR1 is SNHLY and CDR2 is FYNNEI. The DNA for the CDR3 is TGTGCCAGCAGTGTAGCCCAGGGAACTGAAGCTTTCTTT. It is translated as CASSVAQGTEAFF. The entire variable domain, with the rest obtained from reference TRBV2 and TRBJ1-1, is as follows: EPEVTQTPSHQVTQMGQEVILRCVPISNHLYFYWYRQILGQKVEFLVSFYNNEISEKSEIFDDQFSVERPDGSNFTLKIRSTKLEDSAMYFCASSVAQGTEAFFGQGTRLTVV.

The sample holds a few counts of this clone. The chain carries TRBV19 and TRBJ1-4; a weak D match, TRBD1 (6 bases). This CDR3 region has 15 residues. Trimming shortened V by 7 bases and J by 8 bases, and 20 bases separated the two germline ends. Germline V gene data show CDR1 as LNHDA and CDR2 as SQIVND (reference sequence). The CDR3, as DNA: TGTGCCAGTACCGACTCTACAGGACAGACAGAAAAACTGTTTTTT. Translation gives CASTDSTGQTEKLFF. Looking up the rest from reference TRBV19 and TRBJ1-4 gives the full variable domain: DGGITQSPKYLFRKEGQNVTLSCEQNLNHDAMYWYRQDPGQGLRLIYYSQIVNDFQKGDIAEGYSVSREKKESFPLTVTSAQKNPTAFYLCASTDSTGQTEKLFFGSGTQLSVL.

The chain recombines TRBV4-1 with TRBJ2-7; the D is unclear. V was pared by 3 bases and J by 6 bases, with 12 bases between. The V gene's germline CDR1 is MGHRA and CDR2 YSYEKL. The CDR3 contains 13 residues. The CDR3 nucleotides read TGCGCCAGCAGCCAGGAGAGGTTGGGCGAGCAGTACTTC. It specifies CASSQERLGEQYF.

In its sample, this clone was seen once. V is TRBV7-6 and J is TRBJ1-1, with D unclear. In germline, CDR1 is SGHVS, CDR2 FNYEAQ. V gave up 4 bases and J gave up 0 bases, with 21 bases separating them. CDR3 length: 18 residues. The CDR3: CASSSRGGGLGLNTEAFF. CDR3 nucleotides: TGTGCCAGCAGCTCCCGGGGTGGTGGACTGGGGTTGAACACTGAAGCTTTCTTT.

This sequence joins TRBV4-1 and TRBJ2-5; D is unclear. V was cut by 0 bases and J by 4 bases, with 9 bases left in between. Germline values: CDR1 MGHRA, CDR2 YSYEKL. This CDR3 has 14 amino acids. CDR3 region: CASSQDLSGETQYF. The CDR3 DNA sequence: TGCGCCAGCAGCCAAGATCTGTCCGGAGAGACCCAGTACTTC.

This clone has more than one count but fewer than ten. The V gene is TRBV2, the J gene TRBJ1-1; 9 positions agree with TRBD1. This CDR3 comprises 14 residues. V shed 7 bases, J shed 3 bases, and the junction held 6 bases outside the gene matches. In germline, CDR1 is SNHLY, CDR2 FYNNEI. The CDR3 reads CASIQGARDTEAFF. CDR3 coding DNA: TGTGCCAGCATACAGGGGGCACGGGACACTGAAGCTTTCTTT. Variable domain in full (rest from reference TRBV2 and TRBJ1-1): EPEVTQTPSHQVTQMGQEVILRCVPISNHLYFYWYRQILGQKVEFLVSFYNNEISEKSEIFDDQFSVERPDGSNFTLKIRSTKLEDSAMYFCASIQGARDTEAFFGQGTRLTVV.

The chain has TRBV7-2 and TRBJ2-5, with TRBD2 matching 9 bases. This CDR3 has 15 amino acids. Trimming cost V 3 bases and J 1 base; bases outside gene matches: 3. CDR1 and CDR2 (germline): SGHTA, FQGNSA. The CDR3 reads CASSLERGVQETQYF. The CDR3 region has the DNA TGTGCCAGCAGCTTGGAGCGGGGGGTCCAAGAGACCCAGTACTTC.

In its sample, this clone was seen a few times. The CDR3 region has the DNA TGTGCCTCAGCCGGGACACTGAACACTGAAGCTTTCTTT. This encodes CASAGTLNTEAFF. The chain uses TRBV30 and TRBJ1-1, with D perhaps matching TRBD1 (6 bases). The V end lost 7 bases, the J end lost 0 bases, and 12 bases lay between the germline ends. The germline V gene has CDR1 GTSNPN and CDR2 SVGIG (reference sequence). The CDR3 extends over 13 amino acids. The full variable domain, rest sourced from reference TRBV30 and TRBJ1-1, is SQTIHQWPATLVQPVGSPLSLECTVEGTSNPNLYWYRQAAGRGLQLLFYSVGIGQISSEVPQNLSASRPQDRQFILSSKKLLLSDSGFYLCASAGTLNTEAFFGQGTRLTVV.

The chain joins TRBV6-2 or TRBV6-3 to TRBJ1-1; 7 nucleotides agree with TRBD1. Looked up from germline, CDR1 is MNHEY and CDR2 is SVGEGT. The V and J ends lost 5 bases and 6 bases, in that order; junction bases with no gene match: 0. The length of the CDR3 is 11 residues. DNA for the CDR3: TGTGCCAGCAGTCAGGGGGCTGAAGCTTTCTTT. It codes for CASSQGAEAFF.

The chain combines TRBV5-6 with TRBJ1-1, with D hard to call. The germline CDR1 and CDR2 sequences are SGHDT and YYEEEE. CDR3 length equals 12 residues. V gave up 4 bases and J gave up 7 bases, with 11 bases separating them. CDR3 protein: CASSLSRVEAFF. The CDR3 DNA sequence: TGTGCCAGCAGCCTTTCGAGAGTTGAAGCTTTCTTT. The full variable domain, rest sourced from reference TRBV5-6 and TRBJ1-1, is DAGVTQSPTHLIKTRGQQVTLRCSPKSGHDTVSWYQQALGQGPQFIFQYYEEEERQRGNFPDRFSGHQFPNYSSELNVNALLLGDSALYLCASSLSRVEAFFGQGTRLTVV.

The V call is TRBV27, the J call TRBJ2-7; tentatively, D is TRBD1 (5 bases). The CDR3 is 11 amino acids. From germline, CDR1 is MNHEY and CDR2 SMNVEV (reference sequence). V was shortened by 7 bases and J by 7 bases, with 11 bases between the two germline ends. As DNA, the CDR3 is TGTGCCAGCAAGGCAGGGAAGGAGCAGTACTTC. Its translation is CASKAGKEQYF.

Only a few counts were recorded for this clone. This rearrangement joins TRBV10-3 to TRBJ1-6; 9 bases align to TRBD1. Per the germline V gene, CDR1 is ENHRY and CDR2 is SYGVKD. V was clipped by 4 bases and J by 10 bases; unmatched bases: 5. There are 14 residues in the CDR3. The CDR3 sequence: CAISGRDRESPLHF. The DNA for the CDR3 is TGTGCCATCAGTGGGAGGGACAGGGAATCACCCCTCCACTTT.

The chain couples TRBV5-1 to TRBJ1-1; D not certain. The V end lost 1 base, the J end lost 0 bases, and 4 bases lay between the germline ends. The germline CDR1 and CDR2 sequences are SGHRS and YFSETQ. This CDR3 has 13 residues. The CDR3 DNA sequence: TGCGCCAGCAGCTTGACAGTGAACACTGAAGCTTTCTTT. Translated, it gives CASSLTVNTEAFF.

This clone was recorded only once. This chain uses TRBV7-3 with TRBJ1-1; 9 positions agree with TRBD1. CDR3 length: 14 residues. The J segment lost 3 bases and the V segment lost 6 bases, leaving 5 bases of the junction unmatched. Germline V lookup: CDR1 SGHTA, CDR2 FQGTGA. CDR3 region: CASSYRGPDTEAFF. In nucleotides, the CDR3 is TGTGCCAGCAGTTACAGGGGGCCGGACACTGAAGCTTTCTTT. Together with reference TRBV7-3 and TRBJ1-1, the CDR3 gives the full variable domain: GAGVSQTPSNKVTEKGKYVELRCDPISGHTALYWYRQSLGQGPEFLIYFQGTGAADDSGLPNDRFFAVRPEGSVSTLKIQRTERGDSAVYLCASSYRGPDTEAFFGQGTRLTVV.

The V gene is TRBV9, the J gene TRBJ2-2; 7 bases are a match to TRBD2. Germline V gene lookup returns CDR1 SGDLS and CDR2 YYNGEE. The CDR3 spans 16 residues. V dropped 0 bases and J dropped 0; count of bases not matched to a gene: 2. Here the CDR3 reads CASSVVAGANTGELFF. The DNA of the CDR3 is TGTGCCAGCAGCGTAGTGGCGGGGGCGAACACCGGGGAGCTGTTTTTT. Combining the CDR3 with reference TRBV9 and TRBJ2-2 gives the whole variable domain DSGVTQTPKHLITATGQRVTLRCSPRSGDLSVYWYQQSLDQGLQFLIQYYNGEERAKGNILERFSAQQFPDLHSELNLSSLELGDSALYFCASSVVAGANTGELFFGEGSRLTVL.

This clone came up once. The chain links TRBV2 to TRBJ1-2; 8 bases are a match to TRBD1. Trimming cost V 6 bases and J 5 bases; bases outside gene matches: 5. The V gene's germline CDR1 is SNHLY and CDR2 FYNNEI. The length of the CDR3 is 13 residues. CDR3 in amino acids: CASRFGTGYGYTF. CDR3 bases: TGTGCCAGCAGGTTCGGGACAGGATATGGCTACACCTTC.

This clone was counted only a few times. This chain connects TRBV21-1 to TRBJ1-6; the table's D call, TRBD1, was not checked against the DNA. TRBV21-1 is a documented pseudogene. The length of the CDR3 is 17 residues. The CDR3 bases are TGTGCCAGCAGCAAATTAACAGGGGTCACCTATAATTCACCCCTCCACTTT. This translates into CASSKLTGVTYNSPLHF.

The chain combines TRBV3-1 (or the pseudogene TRBV3-2) with TRBJ2-5, with 9 bases lining up with TRBD2. V was clipped by 4 bases and J by 0 bases; unmatched bases: 15. This CDR3 has 19 residues. Per the germline V gene, CDR1 is LGHDT and CDR2 is YNNKEL (reference sequence). The CDR3 sequence: CASSPLPAGGGGYQETQYF. In DNA, the CDR3 is TGTGCCAGCAGCCCCTTACCGGCTGGCGGGGGGGGGTACCAAGAGACCCAGTACTTC.

J is TRBJ2-5 and V is TRBV6-5, with TRBD1 as a possible D gene (5 bases). Between the trimmed V and J ends, which lost 5 bases and 4 bases, there was a span of 14 bases. The germline V gene has CDR1 MNHEY and CDR2 SVGAGI. This CDR3 has 14 residues. The CDR3 loop is CASSNPPQGETQYF. Here the CDR3 DNA reads TGTGCCAGCAGTAACCCCCCGCAGGGAGAGACCCAGTACTTC.

The chain joins TRBV5-1 to TRBJ2-5; D may be TRBD1 (5 bases). Looked up from germline, CDR1 is SGHRS and CDR2 is YFSETQ. Trimming stripped 2 bases from V and 4 bases from J, with 12 bases between. This CDR3 has 14 amino acids. The CDR3, as DNA: TGCGCCAGCAGCTTACCCGAAGGGGTAGAGACCCAGTACTTC. This translates into CASSLPEGVETQYF.

The chain carries TRBV9 and TRBJ2-2; the D gene is possibly TRBD2 (6 bases). V lost 1 base to trimming and J lost 2 bases, with 15 bases between them. Germline V CDR1 and CDR2: SGDLS, YYNGEE. CDR3 length: 17 residues. The CDR3 spells CASSVLTAGLNTGELFF. The CDR3 DNA is TGTGCCAGCAGCGTACTAACCGCCGGACTAAACACCGGGGAGCTGTTTTTT. The whole variable domain, filled in from reference TRBV9 and TRBJ2-2, reads DSGVTQTPKHLITATGQRVTLRCSPRSGDLSVYWYQQSLDQGLQFLIQYYNGEERAKGNILERFSAQQFPDLHSELNLSSLELGDSALYFCASSVLTAGLNTGELFFGEGSRLTVL.

The gene calls are TRBV4-3 and TRBJ1-2; D is unclear. Germline CDR1 and CDR2: LGHNA and YSLEER. The CDR3 extends over 14 amino acids. The V end lost 0 bases, the J end lost 4 bases, and 9 bases lay between the germline ends. DNA for the CDR3: TGCGCCAGCAGCCAAGACAGAAACATCTATGGCTACACCTTC. It is translated as CASSQDRNIYGYTF.

V and J are TRBV24-1 and TRBJ1-2; D unresolved. Germline V CDR1 and CDR2: KGHDR, SFDVKD. The V end was cut by 7 bases, the J end by 5 bases, with 13 bases between. This CDR3 has 13 amino acids. The CDR3 sequence: CATSPGVQYGYTF. The CDR3 region has the DNA TGTGCCACCAGCCCGGGAGTCCAGTATGGCTACACCTTC.

Only one count was recorded for this clone. The chain carries TRBV10-3 and TRBJ2-7; weak D call: TRBD1 (5 bases). From germline, CDR1 is ENHRY and CDR2 SYGVKD. V lost 4 bases and J 5 bases, leaving 9 bases between the germline ends. The CDR3 is 12 residues long. The CDR3 region is CAISAVRDEQYF. In DNA form, the CDR3 reads TGTGCCATCAGTGCCGTCAGGGACGAGCAGTACTTC.